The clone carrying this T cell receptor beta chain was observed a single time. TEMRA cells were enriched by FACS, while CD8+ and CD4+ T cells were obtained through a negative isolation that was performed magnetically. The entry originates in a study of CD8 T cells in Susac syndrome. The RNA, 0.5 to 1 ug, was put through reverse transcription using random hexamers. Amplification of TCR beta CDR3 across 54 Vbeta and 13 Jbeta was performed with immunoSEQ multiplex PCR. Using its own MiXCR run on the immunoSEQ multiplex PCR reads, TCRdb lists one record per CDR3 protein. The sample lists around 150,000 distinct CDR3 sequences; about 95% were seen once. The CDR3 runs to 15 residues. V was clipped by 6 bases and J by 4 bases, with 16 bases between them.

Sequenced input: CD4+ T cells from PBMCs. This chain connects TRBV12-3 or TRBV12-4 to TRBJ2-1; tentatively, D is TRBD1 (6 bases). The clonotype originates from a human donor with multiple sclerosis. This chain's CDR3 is CASRESRRGYNEQFF. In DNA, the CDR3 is TGTGCCAGCAGAGAGAGTCGTAGGGGGTACAATGAGCAGTTCTTC.